Listed here are 25 T cell receptor beta chains from one sample, sequenced in a study of CD8+CD57+ T cells in acquired aplastic anemia. Genomic DNA constituted the template upon which TCR beta VDJ and CDR3 profiling was performed. TCRdb redid the calling of the reads with MiXCR, one entry per CDR3 protein. The sample has about 220,000 distinct CDR3 sequences; 34% are singletons. The sample comprised sorted CD4+, CD8+, or CD8+CD57+ T cells (not recorded which) from PBMCs. The receptors shown here come from a human donor in good health, serving as a control.

As for this clonotype: A much larger clone is a single base away; this may be a read error. The gene calls are TRBV11-1 and TRBJ1-2, with TRBD1 matching 7 bases. CDR1 SGHAT and CDR2 FQDESV come from the germline V gene (reference sequence). CDR3 length: 18 residues. The CDR3 loop reads CASSIASLYGTANYGYTF. The CDR3 region has the DNA TGTGCCAGCAGCATAGCAAGTCTCTACGGGACAGCTAACTATGGCTACACCTTC.

This clonotype appeared many times. The CDR3 is CASSRIQGYEQYF. Here the CDR3 DNA reads TGTGCCAGCAGCCGTATCCAGGGGTACGAGCAGTACTTC. The rearrangement joins TRBV7-2 to TRBJ2-7; D may be TRBD1 (6 bases). Germline V lookup: CDR1 SGHTA, CDR2 FQGNSA. The CDR3 is 13 amino acids. V was pared by 5 bases and J by 4 bases, with 12 bases between.

V gene TRBV9 combines with J gene TRBJ2-1; D remains unclear. This CDR3 has 18 residues. V was cut by 0 bases and J by 0 bases, with 16 bases left in between. The germline V gene encodes CDR1 SGDLS and CDR2 YYNGEE. The CDR3 bases are TGTGCCAGCAGCGTAGCTCCCGGAGCTCGTATCTCCTACAATGAGCAGTTCTTC. It translates to CASSVAPGARISYNEQFF.

This clonotype was detected many times. The chain is built from TRBV9 and TRBJ2-5, with TRBD1 identical over 9 bases. Germline CDR1 and CDR2: SGDLS and YYNGEE. The length of the CDR3 is 16 residues. V lost 2 bases to trimming and J lost 5 bases; unmatched junction nucleotides: 10. The CDR3 DNA sequence: TGTGCCAGCAGCGTCGGGACAGGGAATTTGATTGAGACCCAGTACTTC. This sequence encodes CASSVGTGNLIETQYF. The whole variable domain, filled in from reference TRBV9 and TRBJ2-5, reads DSGVTQTPKHLITATGQRVTLRCSPRSGDLSVYWYQQSLDQGLQFLIQYYNGEERAKGNILERFSAQQFPDLHSELNLSSLELGDSALYFCASSVGTGNLIETQYFGPGTRLLVL.

The rearrangement links TRBV5-6 to TRBJ2-1; the match to TRBD1 covers 7 bases. The CDR3 has 16 amino acids. Trimming at V came to 5 bases and at J to 2 bases, leaving 10 bases not matched to a gene. CDR1 is SGHDT and CDR2 is YYEEEE in the germline V gene. CDR3 DNA: TGTGCCAGCAGGCCCAATACCGGGACAGCCTACAATGAGCAGTTCTTC. Encoded protein: CASRPNTGTAYNEQFF. Supplemented by reference TRBV5-6 and TRBJ2-1, the full variable domain reads DAGVTQSPTHLIKTRGQQVTLRCSPKSGHDTVSWYQQALGQGPQFIFQYYEEEERQRGNFPDRFSGHQFPNYSSELNVNALLLGDSALYLCASRPNTGTAYNEQFFGPGTRLTVL.

The rearrangement uses TRBV5-1 and TRBJ1-1; D gene uncertain. From germline, CDR1 is SGHRS and CDR2 YFSETQ. V was cut by 4 bases and J by 6 bases, with 16 bases left in between. The CDR3 is 14 amino acids. The CDR3 spells CASSPAESQSEAFF. The CDR3, as DNA: TGCGCCAGCAGCCCAGCCGAGAGTCAATCTGAAGCTTTCTTT.

This rearrangement joins TRBV15 to TRBJ2-5, with 11 positions matching TRBD2. Germline V gene data show CDR1 as LNHNV and CDR2 as YYDKDF (reference sequence). Trimming at V came to 3 bases and at J to 1 base, leaving 4 bases not matched to a gene. The CDR3 is 16 residues long. The CDR3 coding sequence is TGTGCCACCAGCAGCGAGGGGACTAGCGGCCAAGAGACCCAGTACTTC. It yields the protein CATSSEGTSGQETQYF.

This clonotype has just one count. The genes are TRBV10-3 and TRBJ1-6; D remains unclear. The CDR3 length is 14 residues. The V gene lost 0 bases and the J gene lost 11 bases, with 11 bases spanning the gap. Germline CDR1 reads ENHRY; CDR2 reads SYGVKD. For the CDR3, the DNA is TGTGCCATCAGTGAGTCACAGCCTCCGACACCCCTCCACTTT. This codes for CAISESQPPTPLHF.

In its sample, this clonotype was seen many times. This chain connects TRBV14 to TRBJ1-2; D is ambiguous. Trimming stripped 1 base from V and 4 bases from J, with 7 bases between. The CDR3 totals 13 residues. The germline gives CDR1 SGHDN, CDR2 FVKESK. CDR3 residues: CASSQATAYGYTF. The CDR3 nucleotides read TGTGCCAGCAGCCAAGCGACGGCCTATGGCTACACCTTC.

This clonotype was picked up many times. This chain connects TRBV7-8 to TRBJ1-1; D uncertain. The CDR3 spans 14 residues. V was clipped by 2 bases and J by 0 bases, with 7 bases between them. The V gene's germline CDR1 is SGHVS and CDR2 FQNEAQ. CDR3 sequence: CASSLSRMNTEAFF. For the CDR3, the DNA is TGTGCCAGCAGCTTATCGCGGATGAACACTGAAGCTTTCTTT. The entire variable domain, with the rest obtained from reference TRBV7-8 and TRBJ1-1, is as follows: GAGVSQSPRYKVAKRGQDVALRCDPISGHVSLFWYQQALGQGPEFLTYFQNEAQLDKSGLPSDRFFAERPEGSVSTLKIQRTQQEDSAVYLCASSLSRMNTEAFFGQGTRLTVV.

This clonotype showed up many times. The chain employs TRBV10-1 and TRBJ2-5, with D unclear. The CDR3 contains 11 residues. V was clipped by 6 bases and J by 5 bases, with 7 bases between them. CDR1 WNHNN and CDR2 SYGVQD come from the germline V gene (reference sequence). Here the CDR3 DNA reads TGCGCCAGCAGCGCCCGTGAGACCCAGTACTTC. It yields the protein CASSARETQYF.

This clonotype was seen more than once but under ten times. The chain is built from TRBV7-2 and TRBJ1-5; tentative D call: TRBD1 (6 bases). Trimming took 5 bases from V and 7 from J, leaving 12 bases between them. CDR1 is SGHTA, CDR2 FQGNSA, per germline. The CDR3 runs 13 residues. The DNA of the CDR3 is TGTGCCAGCAGCCGCATAGGGGGGCAGCCCCAGCATTTT. Translated: CASSRIGGQPQHF.

The chain carries TRBV13 and TRBJ1-6, with D tentatively TRBD1 (5 bases). Germline V gene lookup returns CDR1 PRHDT and CDR2 FYEKMQ (reference sequence). The CDR3 has 14 amino acids. V gave up 0 bases and J gave up 9 bases, with 9 bases separating them. CDR3 nucleotides: TGTGCCAGCAGCTTAGGAGGGGATAGTTCACCCCTCCACTTT. Translation gives CASSLGGDSSPLHF.

This clonotype was picked up one time. This chain links TRBV28 with TRBJ1-2; 8 nucleotides line up with TRBD1. The CDR3 loop spans 17 amino acids. J gave up 6 bases and V 5 bases, and 17 bases lay outside the gene matches. CDR1 MDHEN and CDR2 SYDVKM come from the germline V gene. CDR3 loop: CASSEPRALTGAHGYTF. The CDR3 coding sequence is TGTGCCAGCAGTGAACCGAGGGCCCTGACAGGGGCTCATGGCTACACCTTC.

The chain employs TRBV15 and TRBJ1-3; 7 bases are shared with TRBD1. This CDR3 has 13 residues. CDR1 and CDR2 from the germline V gene are LNHNV and YYDKDF (reference sequence). J gave up 9 bases and V 0 bases, and 2 bases lay outside the gene matches. DNA for the CDR3: TGTGCCACCAGCAGAGAACGACAGGGCACCATATATTTT. This sequence encodes CATSRERQGTIYF.

For this clonotype: This may come from a read error, since a much larger clone is one base off. V is TRBV20-1 and J is TRBJ1-5; the match to TRBD1 covers 7 bases. Trimming removed 0 bases from V and 6 bases from J; junction bases left unmatched: 2. The V gene's germline CDR1 is DFQATT and CDR2 SNEGSKA (reference sequence). There are 13 residues in the CDR3. In nucleotides, the CDR3 is TGCAGTGCTAGAGAACAGGGGATTCAGCCCCAGCATTTT. It specifies CSAREQGIQPQHF.

This clonotype occurred many times. V and J are TRBV10-3 and TRBJ2-7, with 9 bases fitting TRBD1. Per the germline V gene, CDR1 is ENHRY and CDR2 is SYGVKD. J gave up 7 bases and V 3 bases, and 10 bases lay outside the gene matches. This CDR3 spans 15 amino acids. CDR3 sequence reads: CAISEASGTGLEQYF. CDR3 coding DNA: TGTGCCATCAGTGAAGCCTCCGGGACAGGGCTGGAGCAGTACTTC.

In the case of this clonotype: The junction shows a germline mismatch at one end, possibly a read error. The rearrangement uses TRBV30 and TRBJ1-5, with D possibly TRBD1 on 5 matching bases. This CDR3 spans 14 amino acids. Germline lookup yields CDR1 GTSNPN and CDR2 SVGIG (reference sequence). This CDR3 reads CAWSIGWGNQSQHF. DNA of the CDR3: TGTGCCTGGAGTATCGGATGGGGCAATCAGTCCCAGCATTTT.

CDR3 in amino acids: CAISVGGRGTGYEQYF. The DNA for the CDR3 is TGTGCCATCAGTGTTGGAGGGAGGGGCACGGGCTACGAGCAGTACTTC. The V gene is TRBV10-3, the J gene TRBJ2-7; 7 nucleotides agree with TRBD2. CDR1 ENHRY and CDR2 SYGVKD come from the germline V gene. The J segment lost 3 bases and the V segment lost 4 bases, leaving 12 bases of the junction unmatched. The CDR3 covers 16 residues.

Many counts were recorded for this clonotype. The rearrangement links TRBV9 to TRBJ2-3; D is ambiguous. The CDR3 length is 12 residues. Germline V gives CDR1 SGDLS, CDR2 YYNGEE. Trimming left V 3 bases short and J 2 bases short, with 4 bases between. The CDR3 here is CASSGTTDTQYF. CDR3 bases: TGTGCCAGCAGCGGCACCACAGATACGCAGTATTTT.

This clonotype was picked up one time. The gene calls are TRBV6-5 and TRBJ2-7; 9 bases line up with TRBD1. The CDR3 consists of 17 residues. The V gene end was trimmed by 6 bases and the J gene end by 6 bases; junction bases not matched to a gene: 18. CDR1 is MNHEY and CDR2 is SVGAGI in the germline V gene. The CDR3 sequence: CASSKPPGQGKYCEQYF. The CDR3 nucleotides are TGTGCCAGCAGCAAACCACCTGGACAGGGGAAATACTGCGAGCAGTACTTC.

The chain recombines TRBV9 with TRBJ2-3; 16 nucleotides match TRBD2. This CDR3 has 15 residues. Germline V gives CDR1 SGDLS, CDR2 YYNGEE. The V segment lost 2 bases and the J segment 8 bases; nucleotides outside the gene matches: 2. The CDR3 is CASSVGLAGGRTQYF. CDR3 coding DNA: TGTGCCAGCAGCGTGGGACTAGCGGGAGGGCGTACGCAGTATTTT.

This clonotype was seen repeatedly, ten times or more. The rearrangement links TRBV2 to TRBJ2-5; 8 bases are a match to TRBD1. Trimming at V came to 8 bases and at J to 5 bases, leaving 10 bases not matched to a gene. The CDR3 has 14 residues. Germline lookup yields CDR1 SNHLY and CDR2 FYNNEI. Here the CDR3 DNA reads TGTGCCAGCGCCTTGGACAGGGTAGTGGAGACCCAGTACTTC. It encodes CASALDRVVETQYF.

The V call is TRBV7-8, the J call TRBJ1-5, with no clear D. Deletions cut 1 base from V and 3 bases from J, with 13 bases between. This CDR3 region has 16 residues. CDR1 is SGHVS, CDR2 FQNEAQ, per germline. CDR3 region: CASSLELWSHNQPQHF. In DNA form, the CDR3 reads TGTGCCAGCAGCTTAGAGTTGTGGAGCCACAATCAGCCCCAGCATTTT.

Concerning this clonotype: A much larger clone lies a single base off, so this may be a read error. The V call is TRBV19, the J call TRBJ2-2; either TRBD1 or TRBD2 may supply D (5 bases each). CDR1 LNHDA and CDR2 SQIVND come from the germline V gene (reference sequence). V was shortened by 11 bases and J by 5 bases, with 15 bases between the two germline ends. This CDR3 has 13 amino acids. The DNA for the CDR3 is TGTGCCGGGGGTAGTTGGGGAACCGGGGAGCTGTTTTTT. Amino acid sequence: CAGGSWGTGELFF.